A single sample gave rise to the 17 T cell receptor beta chains below, sequenced in a study of blood T cell repertoires in COVID-19. Data came from immunoSEQ multiplex PCR; TCRdb stores just in-frame clones and leaves some out. Counted here are over 300,000 clones, around 88% occurring once; the ten biggest clones make up around 1.2%. The material sequenced was peripheral blood. The receptors stem from a woman aged 45-65 years with acute or convalescent COVID-19.

This clone was observed a handful of times. The rearrangement uses TRBV11-2 and TRBJ1-1, with 7 bases that match TRBD1. The CDR3 runs 14 residues. Germline V gene data show CDR1 as SGHAT and CDR2 as FQNNGV. The J segment lost 2 bases and the V segment lost 5 bases, leaving 5 bases of the junction unmatched. The CDR3 region is CASSRDRGNTEAFF. CDR3 bases: TGTGCCAGCAGCCGGGACAGAGGCAACACTGAAGCTTTCTTT.

V gene TRBV7-2 combines with J gene TRBJ2-7, with 8 bases fitting TRBD1. From germline, CDR1 is SGHTA and CDR2 FQGNSA. The CDR3 consists of 14 residues. After removal of 4 bases from V and 7 bases from J, the junction contained 9 bases not matched to a gene. CDR3: CASSYDRGLGEQYF. The CDR3 DNA follows: TGTGCCAGCAGCTACGACAGGGGCCTTGGGGAGCAGTACTTC. Based on the CDR3 plus reference TRBV7-2 and TRBJ2-7, the full variable domain is GAGVSQSPSNKVTEKGKDVELRCDPISGHTALYWYRQSLGQGLEFLIYFQGNSAPDKSGLPSDRFSAERTGGSVSTLTIQRTQQEDSAVYLCASSYDRGLGEQYFGPGTRLTVT.

This rearrangement joins TRBV3-1 (or the pseudogene TRBV3-2) to TRBJ1-1; D is perhaps TRBD1 (6 bases). This CDR3 has 13 amino acids. The V end lost 4 bases, the J end lost 5 bases, and 11 bases lay between the germline ends. CDR1 is LGHDT and CDR2 is YNNKEL in the germline V gene (reference sequence). CDR3 sequence (DNA): TGTGCCAGCAGCCCGGCAGGGGTGACTGAAGCTTTCTTT. The encoded protein is CASSPAGVTEAFF.

V gene TRBV3-1 (or the pseudogene TRBV3-2) combines with J gene TRBJ1-5; D possibly corresponds to TRBD1 (6 bases). Trimming shortened V by 8 bases and J by 7 bases, and 6 bases separated the two germline ends. The CDR3 is 10 residues long. Germline CDR1 is LGHDT and CDR2 is YNNKEL (reference sequence). CDR3 residues: CASGGQPQHF. CDR3 in DNA: TGTGCCAGCGGGGGCCAGCCCCAGCATTTT.

This clone has just a few counts. The genes are TRBV4-2 and TRBJ1-1, with 8 bases matching TRBD1. CDR1 is LGHNA, CDR2 YNFKEQ, per germline. The CDR3 runs 14 residues. The J segment lost 11 bases and the V segment lost 1 base, leaving 9 bases of the junction unmatched. CDR3 residues: CASSQAGTGNDAFF. The CDR3 nucleotides read TGTGCCAGCAGCCAAGCCGGGACAGGCAATGACGCTTTCTTT.

V and J are TRBV5-6 and TRBJ1-4, with a weak D call TRBD1 (6 bases). The germline V gene encodes CDR1 SGHDT and CDR2 YYEEEE. The V end lost 3 bases, the J end lost 5 bases, and 20 bases lay between the germline ends. CDR3 length: 17 amino acids. The CDR3 here is CASSSTLTGQENEKLFF. CDR3 DNA sequence: TGTGCCAGCAGCTCAACGTTAACAGGGCAAGAGAATGAAAAACTGTTTTTT.

The V and J genes are TRBV7-9 and TRBJ1-1, with 7 bases lining up with TRBD1. J lost 1 base, V lost 4 bases, and 3 bases had no gene match. The CDR3 is 14 residues long. Germline CDR1 SEHNR, CDR2 FQNEAQ (reference sequence). The CDR3 protein is CASSSHRGNTEAFF. CDR3 nucleotides: TGTGCCAGCAGCTCACACAGGGGGAACACTGAAGCTTTCTTT.

The chain is built from TRBV6-5 and TRBJ2-2, with TRBD1 matching 9 bases. Germline V lookup: CDR1 MNHEY, CDR2 SVGAGI. This CDR3 has 15 residues. The trim removed 7 bases at V and 2 bases at J, leaving 5 bases unmatched. CDR3: CASTRDRANTGELFF. The CDR3 coding sequence is TGTGCCAGCACCCGGGACAGGGCCAACACCGGGGAGCTGTTTTTT.

The J gene is TRBJ1-4, the V gene TRBV6-1; TRBD1 agrees at 11 bases. V shed 2 bases, J shed 3 bases, and the junction held 5 bases outside the gene matches. The CDR3 contains 17 residues. Germline CDR1 reads MNHNS; CDR2 reads SASEGT. The CDR3 spells CASSESGQGVSNEKLFF. The CDR3 coding sequence is TGTGCCAGCAGTGAATCGGGACAGGGGGTGTCTAATGAAAAACTGTTTTTT.

This chain connects TRBV5-4 to TRBJ1-2; 8 bases match TRBD1. The germline V gene encodes CDR1 SGHNT and CDR2 YYREEE (reference sequence). The CDR3 covers 14 residues. J gave up 4 bases and V 1 base, and 3 bases lay outside the gene matches. Here the CDR3 reads CASSLIGTGYGYTF. CDR3 sequence (DNA): TGTGCCAGCAGCTTGATCGGGACAGGCTATGGCTACACCTTC.

This clone was seen just once. CDR3 bases: TGTGCCAGCAGCCCGTTCGGGGGACCCACAGATACGCAGTATTTT. Translation: CASSPFGGPTDTQYF. The rearrangement joins TRBV9 to TRBJ2-3; D might be TRBD2 (6 bases). CDR1 and CDR2 from the germline V gene are SGDLS and YYNGEE. V dropped 4 bases and J dropped 2 bases, with 14 bases sitting between them. CDR3 length: 15 residues.

This clone has a single count. The CDR3 DNA sequence: TGTGCCAGCAGCAGGGACAGGGAGACTGAAGCTTTCTTT. Its protein is CASSRDRETEAFF. V is TRBV6-5 and J is TRBJ1-1; 9 bases map to TRBD1. CDR3 size: 13 residues. With 6 bases clipped from V and 5 bases from J, the junction kept 4 bases outside the gene matches. Per the germline V gene, CDR1 is MNHEY and CDR2 is SVGAGI.

This chain links TRBV5-4 with TRBJ1-2; the D is unclear. The CDR3 totals 13 residues. Germline V CDR1 and CDR2: SGHNT, YYREEE (reference sequence). Trimming shortened V by 3 bases and J by 6 bases, and 12 bases separated the two germline ends. DNA of the CDR3: TGTGCCAGCAGCTCGGTCCTTCTCAATGGCTACACCTTC. It is translated as CASSSVLLNGYTF.

V and J are TRBV4-1 and TRBJ1-1; the D gene is possibly TRBD1 (6 bases). Trimming took 1 base from V and 3 from J, leaving 15 bases between them. This CDR3 spans 16 amino acids. Germline V lookup: CDR1 MGHRA, CDR2 YSYEKL. This CDR3 is CASSQAPGGGDTEAFF. The CDR3 DNA is TGCGCCAGCAGCCAAGCCCCGGGGGGCGGGGACACTGAAGCTTTCTTT.

V is TRBV7-2 and J is TRBJ2-5; 13 bases align to TRBD2. This CDR3 has 17 amino acids. The germline V gene encodes CDR1 SGHTA and CDR2 FQGNSA. V dropped 5 bases and J dropped 5; count of bases not matched to a gene: 11. CDR3 loop: CASSKLAGGNGGETQYF. Here the CDR3 DNA reads TGTGCCAGCAGCAAACTAGCGGGAGGGAATGGGGGGGAGACCCAGTACTTC. Full variable domain (outside the CDR3, taken from reference TRBV7-2 and TRBJ2-5): GAGVSQSPSNKVTEKGKDVELRCDPISGHTALYWYRQSLGQGLEFLIYFQGNSAPDKSGLPSDRFSAERTGGSVSTLTIQRTQQEDSAVYLCASSKLAGGNGGETQYFGPGTRLLVL.

This chain connects TRBV28 to TRBJ2-7; D perhaps matches TRBD1 (6 bases). Germline V gene sequence: CDR1 MDHEN, CDR2 SYDVKM. V lost 3 bases and J lost 5, with 14 bases in between. CDR3 length: 14 residues. The CDR3 nucleotides are TGTGCCAGCAGTTTGACCCGACAGGAGCACGAGCAGTACGTC. Its translation: CASSLTRQEHEQYV.

The V gene is TRBV11-2, the J gene TRBJ2-2; 7 nucleotides align to TRBD1. This CDR3 is 14 amino acids long. Germline assignment: CDR1 SGHAT and CDR2 FQNNGV. With 5 bases clipped from V and 4 bases from J, the junction kept 4 bases outside the gene matches. The CDR3 DNA is TGTGCCAGCAGCGTGGACAGGTCCACCGGGGAGCTGTTTTTT. It codes for CASSVDRSTGELFF.